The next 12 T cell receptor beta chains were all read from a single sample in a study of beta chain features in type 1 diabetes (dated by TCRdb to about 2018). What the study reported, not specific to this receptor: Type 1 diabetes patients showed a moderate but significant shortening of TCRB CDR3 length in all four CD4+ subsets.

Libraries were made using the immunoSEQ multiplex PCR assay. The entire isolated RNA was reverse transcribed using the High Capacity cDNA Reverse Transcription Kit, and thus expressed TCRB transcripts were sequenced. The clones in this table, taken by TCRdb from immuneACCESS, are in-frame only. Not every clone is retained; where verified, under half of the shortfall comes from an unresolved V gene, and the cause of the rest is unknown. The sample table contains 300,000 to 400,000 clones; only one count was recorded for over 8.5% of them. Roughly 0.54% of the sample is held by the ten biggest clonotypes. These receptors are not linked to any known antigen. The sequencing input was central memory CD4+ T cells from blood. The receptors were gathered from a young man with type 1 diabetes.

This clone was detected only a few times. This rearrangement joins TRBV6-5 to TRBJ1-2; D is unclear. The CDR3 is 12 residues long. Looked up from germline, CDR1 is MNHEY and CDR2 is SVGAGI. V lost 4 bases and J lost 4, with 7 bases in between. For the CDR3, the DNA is TGTGCCAGCAGTTCGAAGGGCTATGGCTACACCTTC. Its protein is CASSSKGYGYTF.

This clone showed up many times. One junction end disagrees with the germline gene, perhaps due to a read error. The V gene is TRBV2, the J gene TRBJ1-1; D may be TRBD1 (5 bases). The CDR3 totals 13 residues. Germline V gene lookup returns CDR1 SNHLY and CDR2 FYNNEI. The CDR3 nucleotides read TGTGCCTGCAGTGGCCAGGGGAACACTGAAGCTTTCTTT. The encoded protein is CACSGQGNTEAFF.

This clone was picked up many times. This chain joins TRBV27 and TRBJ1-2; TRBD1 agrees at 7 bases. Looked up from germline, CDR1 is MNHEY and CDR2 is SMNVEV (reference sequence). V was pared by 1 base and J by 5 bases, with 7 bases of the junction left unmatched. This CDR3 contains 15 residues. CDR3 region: CASSLFSGQEYGYTF. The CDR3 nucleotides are TGTGCCAGCAGTTTATTTTCCGGACAGGAGTATGGCTACACCTTC.

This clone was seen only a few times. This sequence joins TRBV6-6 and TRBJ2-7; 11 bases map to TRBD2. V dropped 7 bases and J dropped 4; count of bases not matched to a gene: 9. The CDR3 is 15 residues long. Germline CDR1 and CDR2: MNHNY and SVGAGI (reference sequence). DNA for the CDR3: TGTGCCAGCACTCTCGGGACTAGCGGCCAATACGAGCAGTACTTC. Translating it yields CASTLGTSGQYEQYF.

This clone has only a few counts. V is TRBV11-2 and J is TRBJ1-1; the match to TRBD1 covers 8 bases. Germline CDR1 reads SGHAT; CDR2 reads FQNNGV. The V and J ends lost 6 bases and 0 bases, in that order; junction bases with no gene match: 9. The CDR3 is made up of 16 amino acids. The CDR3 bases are TGTGCCAGCAGAACCAACAGGGGGAGGTTGAACACTGAAGCTTTCTTT. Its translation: CASRTNRGRLNTEAFF.

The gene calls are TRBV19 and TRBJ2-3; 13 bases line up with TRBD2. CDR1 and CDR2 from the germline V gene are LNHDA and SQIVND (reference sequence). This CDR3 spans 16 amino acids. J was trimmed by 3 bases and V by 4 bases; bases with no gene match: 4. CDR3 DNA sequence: TGTGCCAGTAGTACCTGGACTAGCGGGAGAACAGATACGCAGTATTTT. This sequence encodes CASSTWTSGRTDTQYF.

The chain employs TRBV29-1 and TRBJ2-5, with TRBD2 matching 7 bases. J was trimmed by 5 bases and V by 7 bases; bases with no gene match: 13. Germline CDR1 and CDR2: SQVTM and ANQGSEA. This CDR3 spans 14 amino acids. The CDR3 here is CSASGDYVMETQYF. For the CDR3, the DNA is TGCAGCGCGAGCGGGGACTACGTCATGGAGACCCAGTACTTC.

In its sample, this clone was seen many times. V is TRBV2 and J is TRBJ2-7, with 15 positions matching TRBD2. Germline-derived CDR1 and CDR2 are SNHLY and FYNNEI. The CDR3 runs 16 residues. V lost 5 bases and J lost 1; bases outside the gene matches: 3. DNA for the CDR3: TGTGCCAGCAGTCCGGGACTAGCGGGAGGTTCCTACGAGCAGTACTTC. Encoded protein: CASSPGLAGGSYEQYF.

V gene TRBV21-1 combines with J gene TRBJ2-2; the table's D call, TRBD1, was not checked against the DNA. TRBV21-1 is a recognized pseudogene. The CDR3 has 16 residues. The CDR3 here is CASSKVRTGDTGELFF. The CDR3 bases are TGTGCCAGCAGCAAAGTTCGGACAGGAGACACCGGGGAGCTGTTTTTT.

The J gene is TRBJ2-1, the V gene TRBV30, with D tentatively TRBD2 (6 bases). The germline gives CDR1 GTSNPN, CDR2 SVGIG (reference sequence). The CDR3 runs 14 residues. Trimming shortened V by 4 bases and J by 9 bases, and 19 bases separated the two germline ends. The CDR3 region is CAWIRRERLGEQFF. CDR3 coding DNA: TGTGCCTGGATTAGGAGGGAGAGGTTGGGTGAGCAGTTCTTC.

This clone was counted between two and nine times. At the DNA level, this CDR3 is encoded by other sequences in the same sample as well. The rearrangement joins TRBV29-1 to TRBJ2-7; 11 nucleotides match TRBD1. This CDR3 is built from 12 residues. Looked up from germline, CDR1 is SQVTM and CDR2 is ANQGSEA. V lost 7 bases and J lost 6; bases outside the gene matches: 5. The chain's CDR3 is CSGGQGASEQYF. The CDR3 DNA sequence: TGCAGCGGAGGACAGGGGGCAAGCGAGCAGTACTTC.

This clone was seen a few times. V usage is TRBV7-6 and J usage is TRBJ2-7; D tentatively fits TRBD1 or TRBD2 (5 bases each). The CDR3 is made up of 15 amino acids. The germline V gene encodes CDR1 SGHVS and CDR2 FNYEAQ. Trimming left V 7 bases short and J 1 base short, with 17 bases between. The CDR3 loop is CASTQIQGGSYEQYF. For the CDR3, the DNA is TGTGCCAGCACCCAAATCCAGGGCGGGTCCTACGAGCAGTACTTC. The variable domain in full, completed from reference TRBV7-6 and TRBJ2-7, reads GAGVSQSPRYKVTKRGQDVALRCDPISGHVSLYWYRQALGQGPEFLTYFNYEAQQDKSGLPNDRFSAERPEGSISTLTIQRTEQRDSAMYRCASTQIQGGSYEQYFGPGTRLTVT.